These 17 T cell receptor beta chains were sequenced from one sample in a study of cytotoxic CD8 clonotypes in ibrutinib-treated CLL. Assay used: immunoSEQ multiplex PCR; TCRdb lists only in-frame clones, some missing. This sample has about 140,000 clones, with 80% found just once. The source material was PBMCs, sampled after 36 months of ibrutinib treatment. Source of these receptors: a human donor with chronic lymphocytic leukemia.

A remark on this clone: The germline gene is not matched at one end of the junction; a read error may be the cause. The chain has TRBV27 and TRBJ2-7; 11 bases line up with TRBD2. This CDR3 region has 16 residues. The germline V gene has CDR1 MNHEY and CDR2 SMNVEV (reference sequence). The CDR3 DNA reads TGTGCCAGCAGAAATAGGGGACTAGCGGCCTCCCACGAGCAGTACTTC. It is translated as CASRNRGLAASHEQYF.

The rearrangement uses TRBV27 and TRBJ2-5; D might be TRBD1 (5 bases). The CDR3 runs 11 residues. Looked up from germline, CDR1 is MNHEY and CDR2 is SMNVEV (reference sequence). The V gene lost 5 bases and the J gene lost 14 bases, with 15 bases spanning the gap. The CDR3 DNA is TGTGCCAGCAGTAGCCAGGGTCCCTTATACTTC. Its translation is CASSSQGPLYF.

The chain couples TRBV7-9 to TRBJ2-7; 10 nucleotides align to TRBD2. Germline lookup yields CDR1 SEHNR and CDR2 FQNEAQ (reference sequence). The length of the CDR3 is 15 residues. The ends lost 5 bases at V and 3 bases at J; junction bases unmatched: 7. The CDR3 DNA follows: TGTGCCAGCAGCGCCTCCGGGACTAGCGTCTACGAGCAGTACTTC. Protein product: CASSASGTSVYEQYF.

The rearrangement uses TRBV4-1 and TRBJ2-1; 9 nucleotides line up with TRBD1. The germline V gene has CDR1 MGHRA and CDR2 YSYEKL. This CDR3 spans 17 amino acids. V lost 4 bases and J lost 1; bases outside the gene matches: 8. DNA of the CDR3: TGCGCCAGCAGCCGAGGGACCGGGACAGGGTCCTACAATGAGCAGTTCTTC. This translates into CASSRGTGTGSYNEQFF.

The chain is built from TRBV30 and TRBJ2-5; D unclear. Germline assignment: CDR1 GTSNPN and CDR2 SVGIG (reference sequence). CDR3 length: 12 amino acids. The V end was cut by 0 bases, the J end by 5 bases, with 7 bases between. Here the CDR3 reads CAWSVLGETQYF. In DNA form, the CDR3 reads TGTGCCTGGAGTGTTTTGGGGGAGACCCAGTACTTC.

The rearrangement links TRBV7-8 to TRBJ2-7; the D gene is possibly TRBD2 (5 bases). The CDR3 loop spans 13 amino acids. The V and J ends lost 6 bases and 0 bases respectively, with 9 bases between them. The germline V gene has CDR1 SGHVS and CDR2 FQNEAQ. The CDR3 is CASSEGSSYEQYF. DNA for the CDR3: TGTGCCAGCAGTGAGGGCTCCTCCTACGAGCAGTACTTC.

The V call is TRBV7-8, the J call TRBJ1-1; D unclear. This CDR3 has 13 amino acids. Germline V gives CDR1 SGHVS, CDR2 FQNEAQ. The ends were cut back, 2 bases at V and 4 bases at J, with 8 bases in the middle. In nucleotides, the CDR3 is TGTGCCAGCAGCTTACTCAGGACCACTGAAGCTTTCTTT. Protein: CASSLLRTTEAFF.

V is TRBV18 and J is TRBJ1-1; tentative D call: TRBD1 (5 bases). CDR1 and CDR2 (germline): KGHSH, LQKENI. This CDR3 contains 15 residues. V was pared by 1 base and J by 1 base, with 10 bases between. CDR3 in DNA: TGTGCCAGCTCACCACGACGGGGGACGAACACTGAAGCTTTCTTT. This translates into CASSPRRGTNTEAFF.

The CDR3 region is CASKKSPGGTFPNTEAFF. The CDR3 region has the DNA TGCGCCAGCAAGAAGAGCCCAGGGGGCACGTTCCCGAACACTGAAGCTTTCTTT. The gene calls are TRBV5-1 and TRBJ1-1; 8 bases fit TRBD1. The CDR3 spans 18 residues. Germline CDR1 and CDR2: SGHRS and YFSETQ. Losses at the gene ends were 6 bases for V and 1 base for J; bases not matched to a gene: 17. Supplemented by reference TRBV5-1 and TRBJ1-1, the full variable domain reads KAGVTQTPRYLIKTRGQQVTLSCSPISGHRSVSWYQQTPGQGLQFLFEYFSETQRNKGNFPGRFSGRQFSNSRSEMNVSTLELGDSALYLCASKKSPGGTFPNTEAFFGQGTRLTVV.

CDR3 sequence reads: CASSRVGTDYEQYF. The CDR3 DNA reads as TGCGCCAGCAGTCGGGTGGGGACTGACTACGAGCAGTACTTC. The rearrangement joins TRBV23-1 to TRBJ2-7; TRBD2 is a possible D gene (6 bases). TRBV23-1 is an ORF; its function is uncertain. V was cut by 4 bases and J by 3 bases, with 13 bases left in between. This CDR3 has 14 amino acids.

The rearrangement joins TRBV7-3 to TRBJ2-7, with TRBD2 matching 12 bases. The length of the CDR3 is 15 residues. Germline CDR1 and CDR2: SGHTA and FQGTGA. Unmatched junction bases numbered 4, after V lost 0 bases and J lost 7 bases. The CDR3 sequence is CASSLTRLAGDEQYF. The CDR3 DNA follows: TGTGCCAGCAGCTTAACCCGACTAGCGGGGGATGAGCAGTACTTC.

The V call is TRBV18, the J call TRBJ1-5, with TRBD1 as a possible D gene (5 bases). The germline V and J ends were trimmed by 3 bases and 3 bases, with 9 bases remaining between them. The germline V gene has CDR1 KGHSH and CDR2 LQKENI. The CDR3 is 14 residues long. The CDR3 DNA is TGTGCCAGCTCACCGAGCAGGGCCAATCAGCCCCAGCATTTT. It translates to CASSPSRANQPQHF. Based on the CDR3 plus reference TRBV18 and TRBJ1-5, the full variable domain is NAGVMQNPRHLVRRRGQEARLRCSPMKGHSHVYWYRQLPEEGLKFMVYLQKENIIDESGMPKERFSAEFPKEGPSILRIQQVVRGDSAAYFCASSPSRANQPQHFGDGTRLSIL.

The chain has TRBV6-1 and TRBJ2-7; D gene ambiguous. CDR3 length: 15 amino acids. The V end was cut by 4 bases, the J end by 0 bases, with 13 bases between. Germline V gene sequence: CDR1 MNHNS, CDR2 SASEGT. This chain's CDR3 is CASSVFWTVSYEQYF. DNA for the CDR3: TGTGCCAGCAGTGTCTTCTGGACGGTCTCCTACGAGCAGTACTTC.

The chain couples TRBV5-1 to TRBJ2-3; possible D gene TRBD1, 6 bases. This CDR3 is built from 16 residues. Germline lookup yields CDR1 SGHRS and CDR2 YFSETQ. V lost 5 bases and J 2 bases, leaving 18 bases between the germline ends. The chain's CDR3 is CASSHLGRGSTDTQYF. The CDR3 region has the DNA TGCGCCAGCAGTCATCTGGGCAGGGGCTCCACAGATACGCAGTATTTT.

This clone turned up a few times. The chain has TRBV28 and TRBJ2-7; 10 bases are a match to TRBD2. This CDR3 region has 14 residues. With V trimmed by 10 bases and J by 7 bases, 13 bases remained unmatched. Germline V gives CDR1 MDHEN, CDR2 SYDVKM. The CDR3 region is CATALPSGGAEQYF. The CDR3 nucleotides read TGTGCCACCGCCCTTCCCAGCGGGGGGGCTGAGCAGTACTTC.

This clone was observed once. The J gene is TRBJ2-7, the V gene TRBV5-6; 7 nucleotides line up with TRBD2. Germline CDR1 is SGHDT and CDR2 is YYEEEE. The CDR3 is made up of 14 amino acids. V shed 0 bases, J shed 5 bases, and the junction held 5 bases outside the gene matches. CDR3 region: CASSLDLAVNEQYF. As DNA, the CDR3 is TGTGCCAGCAGCTTGGACCTAGCGGTCAACGAGCAGTACTTC. The full variable domain, completed using reference TRBV5-6 and TRBJ2-7, is DAGVTQSPTHLIKTRGQQVTLRCSPKSGHDTVSWYQQALGQGPQFIFQYYEEEERQRGNFPDRFSGHQFPNYSSELNVNALLLGDSALYLCASSLDLAVNEQYFGPGTRLTVT.

The chain's CDR3 is CASSLGLGWRETQYF. CDR3 sequence (DNA): TGCGCCAGCAGCTTAGGGCTAGGATGGAGAGAGACCCAGTACTTC. The gene calls are TRBV5-1 and TRBJ2-5; D ambiguous. CDR3 length: 15 residues. Trimming removed 2 bases at V and 4 bases at J, with 15 bases between. Germline loops: CDR1 SGHRS, CDR2 YFSETQ. Using reference TRBV5-1 and TRBJ2-5 for the parts outside the CDR3, the full variable domain is KAGVTQTPRYLIKTRGQQVTLSCSPISGHRSVSWYQQTPGQGLQFLFEYFSETQRNKGNFPGRFSGRQFSNSRSEMNVSTLELGDSALYLCASSLGLGWRETQYFGPGTRLLVL.